Shown below are 8 T cell receptor beta chains from a single sample sequenced in a study of blood T cells in healthy people across ages. For the second PCR, which ran for 7 to 11 cycles, a sample-barcoded 5' primer and a J-beta primer mix were used. TCRdb re-analysed the 5' RACE reads in MiXCR, keeping a single row per CDR3 protein. The data contain around 790,000 distinct CDR3 sequences, around 45% of them singletons. Input material: blood. The receptors stem from a man aged 60 to 69 in good health.

In this sample, this clonotype turned up a few times. The rearrangement uses TRBV20-1 and TRBJ2-1; D is possibly TRBD2 (6 bases). The CDR3 consists of 14 residues. The V gene lost 2 bases and the J gene lost 8 bases, with 16 bases spanning the gap. CDR1 is DFQATT, CDR2 SNEGSKA, per germline (reference sequence). In DNA form, the CDR3 reads TGCAGTGCTAGAATAGGGGCGCGGGGCTATGAGCAGTTCTTC. Its protein product is CSARIGARGYEQFF.

The rearrangement joins TRBV11-2 to TRBJ2-1; 8 nucleotides agree with TRBD2. This CDR3 is 21 amino acids long. CDR1 is SGHAT, CDR2 FQNNGV, per germline. Trimming removed 3 bases from V and 7 bases from J; junction bases left unmatched: 26. The CDR3 DNA sequence: TGTGCCAGCAGCTTGACCCCCAACAGGGTGGTCGGGGGGGCCATTAGAAATGAGCAGTTCTTC. It is translated as CASSLTPNRVVGGAIRNEQFF.

This chain connects TRBV5-5 to TRBJ2-5; no clear D. The CDR3 sequence is 13 residues long. Germline V gene data show CDR1 as SGHKS and CDR2 as YYEKEE (reference sequence). V was cut by 4 bases and J by 11 bases, with 18 bases left in between. CDR3 loop: CASSRTVNNEQYF. As DNA, the CDR3 is TGTGCCAGCAGCCGTACAGTGAACAATGAGCAGTACTTC.

Points on this clonotype: Possible read error: a much larger clone is one base away. This chain uses TRBV12-3 or TRBV12-4 with TRBJ1-6; perhaps TRBD1 as D (5 bases). CDR3 size: 14 residues. Trimming removed 5 bases from V and 10 bases from J, with 15 bases in between. The CDR3 sequence: CASSVVRGGSPLHF. CDR3 in DNA: TGTGCCAGCAGTGTAGTAAGGGGTGGGTCACCCCTCCACTTT.

J is TRBJ2-5 and V is TRBV5-1, with 7 positions matching TRBD1. Germline V gene data show CDR1 as SGHRS and CDR2 as YFSETQ. The CDR3 consists of 14 residues. V shed 2 bases and J 2 bases; nucleotides not matched to a gene: 3. The CDR3 coding sequence is TGCGCCAGCAGCTTTCAGGGACAGCAAGAGACCCAGTACTTC. Translated, it gives CASSFQGQQETQYF.

This chain links TRBV3-1 with TRBJ2-5; D remains unclear. The V end was cut by 4 bases, the J end by 2 bases, with 17 bases between. CDR1 is LGHDT, CDR2 YNNKEL, per germline (reference sequence). The CDR3 contains 16 residues. This chain's CDR3 is CASSPLPANSQETQYF. CDR3 coding DNA: TGTGCCAGCAGCCCCCTACCGGCCAATAGTCAAGAGACCCAGTACTTC.

This clonotype was picked up a small number of times. The chain recombines TRBV12-3 or TRBV12-4 with TRBJ2-7; the D is unclear. The CDR3 is 15 amino acids. The ends were cut back, 6 bases at V and 0 bases at J, with 15 bases in the middle. The CDR3 DNA sequence: TGTGCCAGCAGCGCCCCCGGAAGGAGCTCCTACGAGCAGTACTTC. Encoded protein: CASSAPGRSSYEQYF.

V is TRBV3-1 and J is TRBJ2-3; a weak D match, TRBD1 (5 bases). CDR1 is LGHDT and CDR2 is YNNKEL in the germline V gene (reference sequence). The CDR3 extends over 17 amino acids. Trimming stripped 1 base from V and 1 base from J, with 15 bases between. CDR3 in DNA: TGTGCCAGCAGCCAAGCCGTGGGCGGACACCGCACAGATACGCAGTATTTT. Protein product: CASSQAVGGHRTDTQYF.